The 20 T cell receptor beta chains below come from one sample, sequenced in a study of cytomegalovirus exposure and HLA in healthy donors (dated 2017 in TCRdb). Libraries were built with the immunoSEQ multiplex PCR assay. The multiplex PCR relied on a mix of 60 forward primers for TCR Vbeta segments and 13 reverse primers for TCR Jbeta segments. Imported from immuneACCESS, the table was reduced by TCRdb to in-frame sequences with V and J called. These copies leave out some clones; in studies compared against another copy, an unresolved V gene accounts for under half, and the cause of the remainder is not known. Here the sample has around 150,000 clones; approximately 79% occur a single time. The top ten clonotypes cover approximately 6.9% of the sample. The sequenced sample consisted of PBMCs. These receptor sequences come from a man aged 35 to 55 in good health and CMV-seropositive.

This clone came up a few times. The chain combines TRBV7-6 with TRBJ1-4, with D maybe TRBD1 (5 bases). Per germline, CDR1 SGHVS and CDR2 FNYEAQ. V lost 3 bases, J lost 0 bases, and 11 bases lay in between. The CDR3 spans 16 residues. CDR3 protein: CASSFKQAATNEKLFF. CDR3 nucleotide sequence: TGTGCCAGCAGCTTCAAACAGGCTGCAACTAATGAAAAACTGTTTTTT. The complete variable domain, with remaining parts taken from reference TRBV7-6 and TRBJ1-4, reads GAGVSQSPRYKVTKRGQDVALRCDPISGHVSLYWYRQALGQGPEFLTYFNYEAQQDKSGLPNDRFSAERPEGSISTLTIQRTEQRDSAMYRCASSFKQAATNEKLFFGSGTQLSVL.

The chain carries TRBV5-4 and TRBJ2-5; TRBD1 agrees at 8 bases. Trimming took 5 bases from V and 5 from J; bases not matched to a gene: 11. The germline V gene encodes CDR1 SGHNT and CDR2 YYREEE (reference sequence). This CDR3 is 15 amino acids long. CDR3 residues: CASRNRTGYRETQYF. As DNA, the CDR3 is TGTGCCAGCAGAAACCGGACAGGGTATAGGGAGACCCAGTACTTC.

The V and J genes are TRBV4-3 and TRBJ2-1; maybe TRBD2 (6 bases). Germline CDR1 LGHNA, CDR2 YSLEER. The V gene lost 0 bases and the J gene lost 1 base, with 10 bases spanning the gap. The CDR3 is made up of 16 amino acids. In DNA form, the CDR3 reads TGCGCCAGCAGCCAAGAAGGGCGGGGTTCCTACAATGAGCAGTTCTTC. It specifies CASSQEGRGSYNEQFF.

The CDR3 is CASSLGGLKETQYF. The CDR3 DNA sequence: TGCGCCAGCAGCTTGGGAGGTCTGAAAGAGACCCAGTACTTC. The gene calls are TRBV5-1 and TRBJ2-5; D gene uncertain. The V and J ends lost 0 bases and 3 bases respectively, with 9 bases between them. The CDR3 extends over 14 amino acids. Germline assignment: CDR1 SGHRS and CDR2 YFSETQ.

V gene TRBV5-6 combines with J gene TRBJ1-1; no reliable D call. The CDR3 contains 14 residues. V lost 1 base and J 0 bases, leaving 7 bases between the germline ends. Germline CDR1 and CDR2: SGHDT and YYEEEE. Written as DNA, the CDR3 is TGTGCCAGCAGCTTGTACGGTTTGAACACTGAAGCTTTCTTT. This codes for CASSLYGLNTEAFF.

The CDR3 region is CASSLVGRGETQYF. The CDR3 coding sequence is TGTGCCAGCAGCTTAGTGGGCCGCGGGGAGACCCAGTACTTC. This rearrangement joins TRBV7-6 to TRBJ2-5, with a possible D match to TRBD2 (5 bases). Germline CDR1 and CDR2: SGHVS and FNYEAQ. V lost 1 base, J lost 5 bases, and 11 bases lay in between. The CDR3 has 14 amino acids.

This chain connects TRBV19 to TRBJ2-7; 7 nucleotides agree with TRBD2. The CDR3 extends over 13 amino acids. V dropped 6 bases and J dropped 4; count of bases not matched to a gene: 6. Germline V gene data show CDR1 as LNHDA and CDR2 as SQIVND (reference sequence). The CDR3 reads CASRSPGLYEQYF. The CDR3 DNA is TGTGCCAGTAGATCCCCGGGACTATACGAGCAGTACTTC.

In this sample, this clone turned up many times. The V gene is TRBV4-3, the J gene TRBJ1-6, with a weak D call TRBD1 (6 bases). There are 15 residues in the CDR3. With 2 bases removed from V and 7 bases from J, the gap between germline ends came to 12 bases. Looked up from germline, CDR1 is LGHNA and CDR2 is YSLEER. The CDR3 spells CASSQQGYVNSPLHF. The CDR3 DNA reads TGCGCCAGCAGCCAACAGGGGTACGTGAATTCACCCCTCCACTTT.

There are a few counts of this clone. The CDR3 region is CASSQRTGGYGYTF. The CDR3 coding sequence is TGCGCCAGCAGCCAAAGGACAGGGGGCTATGGCTACACCTTC. This rearrangement joins TRBV4-1 to TRBJ1-2, with 10 bases fitting TRBD1. This CDR3 comprises 14 residues. J was trimmed by 4 bases and V by 2 bases; bases with no gene match: 1. Germline V gene lookup returns CDR1 MGHRA and CDR2 YSYEKL.

J is TRBJ2-2 and V is TRBV4-1, with TRBD1 identical over 10 bases. The germline gives CDR1 MGHRA, CDR2 YSYEKL. This CDR3 has 16 amino acids. V was pared by 2 bases and J by 3 bases, with 3 bases of the junction left unmatched. The CDR3 is CASSQRQGADTGELFF. CDR3 sequence (DNA): TGCGCCAGCAGCCAAAGACAGGGGGCAGACACCGGGGAGCTGTTTTTT.

The chain carries TRBV9 and TRBJ2-1, with TRBD2 identical over 9 bases. Germline V gene sequence: CDR1 SGDLS, CDR2 YYNGEE. The CDR3 sequence is 15 residues long. V was pared by 0 bases and J by 12 bases, with 10 bases of the junction left unmatched. The CDR3 sequence is CASSVAHGGGAAQFF. The CDR3 coding sequence is TGTGCCAGCAGCGTAGCTCATGGCGGGGGGGCTGCGCAGTTCTTC.

The rearrangement joins TRBV18 to TRBJ2-2; the D is unclear. The CDR3 covers 14 residues. CDR1 KGHSH and CDR2 LQKENI come from the germline V gene. The V gene lost 5 bases and the J gene lost 6 bases, with 13 bases spanning the gap. DNA of the CDR3: TGTGCCAGCTCAACCACCCCGGGTTCCGGGGAGCTGTTTTTT. Protein product: CASSTTPGSGELFF.

V is TRBV29-1 and J is TRBJ2-5, with 10 bases aligning to TRBD2. Germline V lookup: CDR1 SQVTM, CDR2 ANQGSEA. CDR3 length: 12 amino acids. V gave up 6 bases and J gave up 4 bases; unmatched junction bases: 2. The CDR3 sequence: CSVPSGGETQYF. The CDR3 DNA sequence: TGCAGCGTCCCTAGCGGGGGAGAGACCCAGTACTTC.

The chain has TRBV20-1 and TRBJ1-1; the D is unclear. V gave up 3 bases and J gave up 7 bases, with 6 bases separating them. Germline V lookup: CDR1 DFQATT, CDR2 SNEGSKA (reference sequence). The CDR3 runs 10 residues. CDR3 bases: TGCAGTGCTAGCCAACTTGAAGCTTTCTTT. Protein product: CSASQLEAFF.

The chain combines TRBV6-6 with TRBJ1-1; no reliable D call. The CDR3 contains 12 residues. Germline V CDR1 and CDR2: MNHNY, SVGAGI (reference sequence). The V end was cut by 2 bases, the J end by 4 bases, with 5 bases between. The CDR3 sequence is CASSYSLTEAFF. DNA of the CDR3: TGTGCCAGCAGTTACAGCCTCACTGAAGCTTTCTTT.

This clone was counted between two and nine times. The rearrangement links TRBV6-1 to TRBJ2-7; TRBD1 might be the D (6 bases). Germline V gene sequence: CDR1 MNHNS, CDR2 SASEGT. V lost 0 bases and J lost 4, with 10 bases in between. The CDR3 totals 14 residues. The CDR3 region is CASSEAGAGYEQYF. Here the CDR3 DNA reads TGTGCCAGCAGTGAAGCGGGGGCCGGGTACGAGCAGTACTTC.

This sequence joins TRBV6-6 and TRBJ2-1, with 7 nucleotides matching TRBD1. The CDR3 totals 16 residues. Germline loops: CDR1 MNHNY, CDR2 SVGAGI (reference sequence). With 3 bases clipped from V and 0 bases from J, the junction kept 5 bases outside the gene matches. The CDR3 region is CASSYPTGTSYNEQFF. CDR3 in DNA: TGTGCCAGCAGTTATCCGACAGGGACCTCCTACAATGAGCAGTTCTTC.

The V and J genes are TRBV7-9 and TRBJ1-5, with TRBD1 as a possible D gene (5 bases). The V and J ends lost 5 bases and 2 bases respectively, with 16 bases between them. Germline V CDR1 and CDR2: SEHNR, FQNEAQ (reference sequence). This CDR3 spans 16 amino acids. CDR3: CASSPSGGRRNQPQHF. The CDR3, as DNA: TGTGCCAGCAGCCCCTCCGGGGGTCGGCGCAATCAGCCCCAGCATTTT.

This clone was seen only a few times. The DNA for the CDR3 is TGTGCCAGCAGAACGACTAGCGGGGGGGCAGATACGCAGTATTTT. Its translation is CASRTTSGGADTQYF. This chain uses TRBV2 with TRBJ2-3, with 14 bases identical to TRBD2. The CDR3 contains 15 residues. Germline V gene data show CDR1 as SNHLY and CDR2 as FYNNEI. With 6 bases clipped from V and 4 bases from J, the junction kept 3 bases outside the gene matches. The entire variable domain, with the rest obtained from reference TRBV2 and TRBJ2-3, is as follows: EPEVTQTPSHQVTQMGQEVILRCVPISNHLYFYWYRQILGQKVEFLVSFYNNEISEKSEIFDDQFSVERPDGSNFTLKIRSTKLEDSAMYFCASRTTSGGADTQYFGPGTRLTVL.

This chain links TRBV9 with TRBJ2-7; 10 bases agree with TRBD1. CDR3 size: 14 residues. From germline, CDR1 is SGDLS and CDR2 YYNGEE. V lost 3 bases to trimming and J lost 4 bases; unmatched junction nucleotides: 4. CDR3 sequence reads: CASSGGDRGYEQYF. In DNA, the CDR3 is TGTGCCAGCAGCGGCGGGGACAGGGGATACGAGCAGTACTTC. The full variable domain, completed using reference TRBV9 and TRBJ2-7, is DSGVTQTPKHLITATGQRVTLRCSPRSGDLSVYWYQQSLDQGLQFLIQYYNGEERAKGNILERFSAQQFPDLHSELNLSSLELGDSALYFCASSGGDRGYEQYFGPGTRLTVT.